These T cell receptor beta chains were read from a single sample in a study of post-analysis software for immune sequencing data. Using its own MiXCR run on the PCR reads, TCRdb lists one record per CDR3 protein. Counted here are hundreds of thousands of distinct CDR3 sequences, 30% occurring once; the ten biggest clones make up approximately 0.6%. The sample was blood. Receptors were obtained from a girl aged 5 to 17 with multiple sclerosis. The CDR3 runs from the conserved cysteine through the conserved F or W. The D gene is left open where the match is weak. The size of a clone is reported for some rows only, either as once, few or many, or as a class for expanded clones.

J	V	D	size	DNA	CDR3
TRBJ2-7	TRBV6-6	TRBD1	few	TGTGCCAGCAGTTACCGACAGGGAAACGAGCAGTACTTC	CASSYRQGNEQYF
TRBJ2-5	TRBV28	-	few	TGTGCCAGCAGTTCTGTTATCTACGGGGAGACCCAGTACTTC	CASSSVIYGETQYF
TRBJ1-2	TRBV20-1	-	-	TGCAGTGCCCAGGTCCAGGGGTTGGGCTACACCTTC	CSAQVQGLGYTF
TRBJ1-5	TRBV20-1	-	-	TGCAGTGCCCTGACCGGGACGGGGTATAGCAATCAGCCCCAGCATTTT	CSALTGTGYSNQPQHF
TRBJ2-1	TRBV11-2	-	-	TGTGCCAGCAGCTTAGACCACAGGGAGCAGTTCTTC	CASSLDHREQFF
TRBJ1-5	TRBV6-1	TRBD1	-	TGTGCCAGCAGTAAGGATAGGGGACAGGGGAGAAGGAGCAATCAGCCCCAGCATTTT	CASSKDRGQGRRSNQPQHF
TRBJ2-5	TRBV20-1	-	few	TGCAGTGCTAGAGATCGGCCAGCGGAAATCCAAGAGACCCAGTACTTC	CSARDRPAEIQETQYF
TRBJ1-4	TRBV5-1	-	-	TGCGCCAGCAGAAGGGGGTCGTCAGAGGAAAAACTGTTTTTT	CASRRGSSEEKLFF
TRBJ1-2	TRBV6-5	TRBD1	few	TGTGCCAGCAGTTATGGCGACAGGGCTTACTATGGCTACACCTTC	CASSYGDRAYYGYTF
TRBJ2-5	TRBV6-5	-	few	TGTGCCAGCAGTATCGGAGGGTCGATCCCCCCGGGGACCCAGTACTTC	CASSIGGSIPPGTQYF
TRBJ2-5	TRBV6-6	-	-	TGTACCAGCAGTTCCGTGGGACGCCCCGAGACCCAGTACTTC	CTSSSVGRPETQYF
TRBJ2-7	TRBV12-3/TRBV12-4	TRBD2	-	TGTGCCAGCAGACTGACTAGCGGGAGGTCATACGAGCAGTACTTC	CASRLTSGRSYEQYF
TRBJ2-7	TRBV28	-	-	-	CASSFLAGGSYEQYF
TRBJ1-1	TRBV28	-	-	TGTGCCAGCAGTTTAATACAGAAAAACACTGAAGCTTTCTTT	CASSLIQKNTEAFF
TRBJ2-1	TRBV29-1	-	-	TGCAGCTATCATGGGGCCACAGGGATCAGCTCCTACAATGAGCAGTTCTTC	CSYHGATGISSYNEQFF
TRBJ1-6	TRBV4-3	-	few	TGCGCCAGCAGCCAAGAAACAGCCAATTCACCCCTCCACTTT	CASSQETANSPLHF
TRBJ1-1	TRBV6-6	-	-	TGTGCCAGCAGTTACTCGAAGGTGGGGCAAGCTTTCTTT	CASSYSKVGQAFF
TRBJ1-1	TRBV20-1	-	few	TGCAGTGCTGACGATGGGTTCCTCGGAGGCACTGAAGCTTTCTTT	CSADDGFLGGTEAFF
TRBJ2-7	TRBV12-3/TRBV12-4	-	-	TGTGCCAGCAGTTTAGACTGGGACGAGCAGTACTTC	CASSLDWDEQYF
TRBJ2-3	TRBV3-1	TRBD1	-	TGTGCCAGCAGCCAAGATAGAAGATTAGGGACAGGGGAGGGAGATACGCAGTATTTT	CASSQDRRLGTGEGDTQYF
TRBJ2-1	TRBV29-1	TRBD2	-	TGCAGCGTTGAAAAGCTAGCGGGAGACTATAAGCAGTTCTTC	CSVEKLAGDYKQFF
TRBJ2-7	TRBV25-1	-	-	TGTGCCAGCAGGGAGGGGGCCTACGAGCAGTACTTC	CASREGAYEQYF
TRBJ2-1	TRBV2	TRBD1	-	TGTGCCAGCAGTGAATACGGGCGGAGACAGGGGAAGCACAATGAGCAGTTCTTC	CASSEYGRRQGKHNEQFF
TRBJ1-4	TRBV7-2	-	-	TGTGCCAGCACCGCCGGTTCAACTAATGAAAAACTGTTTTTT	CASTAGSTNEKLFF
TRBJ2-7	TRBV2	TRBD1	-	TGTGCCAGCATAGAAAGGACAGGGTCCTACGAGCAGTACTTC	CASIERTGSYEQYF
TRBJ1-5	TRBV3-1	-	-	TGTGCCAGCAGCCAAGATGTGGGGTCTGGGCAGCCCCAGCATTTT	CASSQDVGSGQPQHF
TRBJ1-2	TRBV6-6	-	-	TGTGCCAGCAGTTACGACATCAACTATGGCTACACCTTC	CASSYDINYGYTF
TRBJ1-3	TRBV12-3/TRBV12-4	-	-	TGTGCCAGCAGTGGCGGGGCCTCTGGAAACACCATATATTTT	CASSGGASGNTIYF
TRBJ2-6	TRBV6-5	-	few	TGTGCCAGCAGTTACTCGGGCAGGGTCGGGTCTGGGGCCAACGTCCTGACTTTC	CASSYSGRVGSGANVLTF
TRBJ2-7	TRBV20-1	-	many	TGCAGTGCTATCCGGGACCCTAGGGACGAGCAGTACTTC	CSAIRDPRDEQYF
TRBJ2-3	TRBV29-1	-	many	TGCAGCGTCGTATTTTCAGATACGCAGTATTTT	CSVVFSDTQYF
TRBJ2-7	TRBV11-2	-	few	TGTGCCAGCAGCTTAGCCAACTACTACGAGCAGTACTTC	CASSLANYYEQYF
TRBJ1-1	TRBV9	TRBD1	few	TGTGCCAGCAGCGGAGGAGGGGGCGCGACTGAAGCTTTCTTT	CASSGGGGATEAFF
TRBJ2-1	TRBV6-2/TRBV6-3	-	few	TGTGCCAGCAGTGTAGGGCGGGGGCCCTACAATGAGCAGTTCTTC	CASSVGRGPYNEQFF
TRBJ2-7	TRBV5-1	TRBD1	few	TGCGCCAGCAGCTGGAACCGGACAGGGGCCCTCTCCTACGAGCAGTACTTC	CASSWNRTGALSYEQYF